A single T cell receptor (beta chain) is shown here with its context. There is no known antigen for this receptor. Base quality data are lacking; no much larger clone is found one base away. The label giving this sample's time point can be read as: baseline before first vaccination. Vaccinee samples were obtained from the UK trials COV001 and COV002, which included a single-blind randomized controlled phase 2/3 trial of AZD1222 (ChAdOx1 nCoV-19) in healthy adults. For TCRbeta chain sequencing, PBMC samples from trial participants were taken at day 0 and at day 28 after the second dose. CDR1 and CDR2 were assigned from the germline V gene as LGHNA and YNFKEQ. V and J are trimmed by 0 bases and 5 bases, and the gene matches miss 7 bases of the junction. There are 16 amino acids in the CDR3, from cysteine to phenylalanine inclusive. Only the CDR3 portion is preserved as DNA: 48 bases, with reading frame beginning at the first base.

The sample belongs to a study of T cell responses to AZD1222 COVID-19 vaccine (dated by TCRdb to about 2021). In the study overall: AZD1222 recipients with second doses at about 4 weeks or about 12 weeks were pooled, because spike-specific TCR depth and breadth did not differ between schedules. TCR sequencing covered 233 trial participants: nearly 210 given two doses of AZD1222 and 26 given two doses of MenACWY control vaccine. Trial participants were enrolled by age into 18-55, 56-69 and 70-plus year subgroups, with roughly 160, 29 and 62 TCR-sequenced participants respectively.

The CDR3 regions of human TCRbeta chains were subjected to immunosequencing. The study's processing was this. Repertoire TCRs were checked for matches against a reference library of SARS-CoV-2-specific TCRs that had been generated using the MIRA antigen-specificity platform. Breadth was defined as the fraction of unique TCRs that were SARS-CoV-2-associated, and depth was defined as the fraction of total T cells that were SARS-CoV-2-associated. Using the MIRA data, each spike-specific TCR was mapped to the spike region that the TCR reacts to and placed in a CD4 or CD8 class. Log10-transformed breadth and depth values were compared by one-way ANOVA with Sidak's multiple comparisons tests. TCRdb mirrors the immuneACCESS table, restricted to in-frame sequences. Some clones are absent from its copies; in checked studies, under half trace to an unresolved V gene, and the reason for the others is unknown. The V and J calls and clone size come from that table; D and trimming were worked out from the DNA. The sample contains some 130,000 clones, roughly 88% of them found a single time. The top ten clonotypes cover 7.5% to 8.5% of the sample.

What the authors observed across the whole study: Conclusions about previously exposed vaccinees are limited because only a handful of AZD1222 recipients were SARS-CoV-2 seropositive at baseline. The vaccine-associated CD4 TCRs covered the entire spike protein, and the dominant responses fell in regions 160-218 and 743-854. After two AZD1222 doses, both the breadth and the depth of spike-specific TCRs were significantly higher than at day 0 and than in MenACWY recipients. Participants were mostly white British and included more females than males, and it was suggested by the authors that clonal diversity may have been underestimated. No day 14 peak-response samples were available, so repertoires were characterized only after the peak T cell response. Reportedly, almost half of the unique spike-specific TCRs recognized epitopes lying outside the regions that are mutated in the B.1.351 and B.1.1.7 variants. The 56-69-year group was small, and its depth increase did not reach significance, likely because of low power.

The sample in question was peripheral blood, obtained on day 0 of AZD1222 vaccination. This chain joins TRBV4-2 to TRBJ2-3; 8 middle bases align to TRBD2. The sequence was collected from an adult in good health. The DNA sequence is TGTGCCAGCAGCCAAGATCGGGGGGGCGCAGGAGATACGCAGTATTTT. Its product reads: CASSQDRGGAGDTQYF.